This T cell receptor beta chain was sequenced in a study of shared clonotypes between healthy human individuals. Study-wide context: Used for every donor were three CD4 naive, three CD4 memory, two CD8 naive and one CD8 memory plate.

Germline CDR1 and CDR2: MNHEY and SVGAGI. This CDR3 region has 11 residues. The V end lost 2 bases, the J end lost 4 bases, and 3 bases lay between the germline ends. Some clones are missing from TCRdb's copy, which holds only in-frame ones; the method was immunoSEQ multiplex PCR. The sample lists 1,400,000 or so clones; roughly 98.5% were seen once. The chain is built from TRBV6-5 and TRBJ2-7, with no clear D. The sample consisted of naive CD4+ T cells sorted from blood. Indicated subset: CD45RA+ positively selected. This receptor was identified in a young man in good health. The CDR3 is CASSYQYEQYF. CDR3 DNA sequence: TGTGCCAGCAGTTACCAGTACGAGCAGTACTTC.